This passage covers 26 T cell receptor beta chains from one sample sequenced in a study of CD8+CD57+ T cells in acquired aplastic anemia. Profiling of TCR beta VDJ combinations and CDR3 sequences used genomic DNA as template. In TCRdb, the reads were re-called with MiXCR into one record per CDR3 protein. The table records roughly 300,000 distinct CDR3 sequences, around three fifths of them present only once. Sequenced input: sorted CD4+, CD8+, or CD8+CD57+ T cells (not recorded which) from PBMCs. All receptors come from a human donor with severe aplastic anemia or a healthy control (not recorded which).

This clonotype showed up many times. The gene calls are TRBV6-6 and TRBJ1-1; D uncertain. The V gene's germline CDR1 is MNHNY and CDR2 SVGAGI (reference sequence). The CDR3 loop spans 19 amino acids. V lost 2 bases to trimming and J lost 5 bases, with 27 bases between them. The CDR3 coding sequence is TGTGCCAGCAGTTACCCCGACGTGCTTGCAAGGGCCGGCGGTACTGAAGCTTTCTTT. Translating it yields CASSYPDVLARAGGTEAFF.

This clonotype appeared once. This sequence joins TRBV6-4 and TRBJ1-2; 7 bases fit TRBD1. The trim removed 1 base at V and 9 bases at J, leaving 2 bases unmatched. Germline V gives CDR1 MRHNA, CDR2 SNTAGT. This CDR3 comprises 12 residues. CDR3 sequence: CASSDWDSSYTF. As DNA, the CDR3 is TGTGCCAGCAGTGACTGGGACAGTAGCTACACCTTC.

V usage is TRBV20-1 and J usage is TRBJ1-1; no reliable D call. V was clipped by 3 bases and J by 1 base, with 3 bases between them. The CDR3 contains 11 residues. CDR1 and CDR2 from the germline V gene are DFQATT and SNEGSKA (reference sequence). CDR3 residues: CSASKNTEAFF. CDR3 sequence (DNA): TGCAGTGCTAGCAAGAACACTGAAGCTTTCTTT.

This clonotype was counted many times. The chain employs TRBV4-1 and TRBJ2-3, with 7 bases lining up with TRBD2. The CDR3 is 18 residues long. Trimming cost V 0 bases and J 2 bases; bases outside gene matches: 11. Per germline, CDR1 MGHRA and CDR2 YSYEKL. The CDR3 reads CASSQDPGGDYYTDTQYF. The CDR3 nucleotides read TGCGCCAGCAGCCAAGACCCTGGGGGGGATTACTACACAGATACGCAGTATTTT.

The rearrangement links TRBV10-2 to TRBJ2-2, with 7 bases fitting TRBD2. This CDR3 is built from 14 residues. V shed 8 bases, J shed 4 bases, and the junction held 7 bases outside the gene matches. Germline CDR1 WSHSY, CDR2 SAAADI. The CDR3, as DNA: TGCGCCAGCGGGTGGGAGGGCTCCACCGGGGAGCTGTTTTTT. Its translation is CASGWEGSTGELFF.

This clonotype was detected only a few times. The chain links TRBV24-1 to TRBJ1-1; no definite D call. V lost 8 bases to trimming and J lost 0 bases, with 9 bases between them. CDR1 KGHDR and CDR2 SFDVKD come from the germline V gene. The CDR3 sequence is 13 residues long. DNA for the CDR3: TGTGCCACCACCGAGGGCGTGAACACTGAAGCTTTCTTT. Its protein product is CATTEGVNTEAFF.

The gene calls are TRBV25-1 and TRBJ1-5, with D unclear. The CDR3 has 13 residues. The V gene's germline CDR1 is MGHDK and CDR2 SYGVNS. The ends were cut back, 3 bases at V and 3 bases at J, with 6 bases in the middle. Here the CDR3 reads CASSDSSNQPQHF. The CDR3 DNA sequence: TGTGCCAGCAGTGATTCCTCCAATCAGCCCCAGCATTTT.

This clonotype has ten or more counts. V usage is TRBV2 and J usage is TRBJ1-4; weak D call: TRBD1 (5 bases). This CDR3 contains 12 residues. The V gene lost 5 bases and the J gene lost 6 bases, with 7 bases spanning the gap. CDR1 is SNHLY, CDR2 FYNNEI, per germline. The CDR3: CASSPGHEKLFF. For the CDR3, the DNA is TGTGCCAGCAGTCCAGGGCATGAAAAACTGTTTTTT.

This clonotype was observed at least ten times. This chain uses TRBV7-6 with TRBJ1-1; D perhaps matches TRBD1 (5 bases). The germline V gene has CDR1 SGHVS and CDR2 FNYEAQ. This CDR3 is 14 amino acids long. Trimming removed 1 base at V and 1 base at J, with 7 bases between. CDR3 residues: CASSLGTRNTEAFF. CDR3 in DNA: TGTGCCAGCAGCTTAGGGACAAGGAACACTGAAGCTTTCTTT.

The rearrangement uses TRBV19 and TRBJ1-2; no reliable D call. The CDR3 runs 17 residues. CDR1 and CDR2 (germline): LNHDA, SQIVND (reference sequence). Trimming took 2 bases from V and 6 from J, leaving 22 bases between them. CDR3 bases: TGTGCCAGTAGTATATCTCACGAGGGAATGTTTTCGGATGGCTACACCTTC. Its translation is CASSISHEGMFSDGYTF.

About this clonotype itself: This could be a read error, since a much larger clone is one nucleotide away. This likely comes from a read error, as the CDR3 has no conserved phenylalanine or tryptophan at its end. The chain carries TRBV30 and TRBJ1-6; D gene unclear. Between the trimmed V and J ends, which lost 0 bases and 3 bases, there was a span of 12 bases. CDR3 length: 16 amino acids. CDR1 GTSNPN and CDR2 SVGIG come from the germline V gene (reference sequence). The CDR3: CAWSVPQNLYNSPLHL. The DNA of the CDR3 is TGTGCCTGGAGTGTACCACAGAACCTCTATAATTCACCCCTCCACCTT.

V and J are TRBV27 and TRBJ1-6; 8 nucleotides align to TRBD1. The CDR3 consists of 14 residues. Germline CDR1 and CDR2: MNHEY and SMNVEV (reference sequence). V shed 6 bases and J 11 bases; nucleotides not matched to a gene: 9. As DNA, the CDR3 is TGTGCCAGCAGCCGCCGACAGGGGTTGGCACCCCTCCACTTT. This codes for CASSRRQGLAPLHF.

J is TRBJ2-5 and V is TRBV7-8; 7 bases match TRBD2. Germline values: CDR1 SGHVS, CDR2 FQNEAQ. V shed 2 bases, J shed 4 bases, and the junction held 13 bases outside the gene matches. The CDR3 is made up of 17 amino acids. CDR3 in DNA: TGTGCCAGCAGCTTATCTTCGGTTGGGGGGGAAGGAGAGACCCAGTACTTC. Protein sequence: CASSLSSVGGEGETQYF.

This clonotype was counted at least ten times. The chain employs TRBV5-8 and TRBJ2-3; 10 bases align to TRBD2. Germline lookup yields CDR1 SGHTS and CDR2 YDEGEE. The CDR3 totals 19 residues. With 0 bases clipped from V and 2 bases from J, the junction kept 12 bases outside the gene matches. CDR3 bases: TGTGCCAGCAGCTTGGGTTGGGTAGCGGGGGGCCGAACCACAGATACGCAGTATTTT. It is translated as CASSLGWVAGGRTTDTQYF.

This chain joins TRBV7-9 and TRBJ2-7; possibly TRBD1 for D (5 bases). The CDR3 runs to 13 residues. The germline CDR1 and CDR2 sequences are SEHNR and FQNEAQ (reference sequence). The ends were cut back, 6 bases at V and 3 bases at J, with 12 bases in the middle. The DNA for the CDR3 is TGTGCCAGCAGGCCCGACAGTTACTACGAGCAGTACTTC. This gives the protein CASRPDSYYEQYF.

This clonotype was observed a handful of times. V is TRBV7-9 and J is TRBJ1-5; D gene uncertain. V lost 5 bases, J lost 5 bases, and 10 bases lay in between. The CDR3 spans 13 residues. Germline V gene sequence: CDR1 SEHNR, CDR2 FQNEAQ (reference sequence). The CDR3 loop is CASSRREDQPQHF. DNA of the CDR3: TGTGCCAGCAGCCGCCGGGAGGATCAGCCCCAGCATTTT.

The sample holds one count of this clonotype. The CDR3 nucleotides read TGCAGTGTCCCGGGGGCAGCACCCCTGAACTATGGCTACACCTTC. It codes for CSVPGAAPLNYGYTF. The rearrangement joins TRBV20-1 to TRBJ1-2; weak D call: TRBD1 (6 bases). The CDR3 has 15 amino acids. The germline V gene encodes CDR1 DFQATT and CDR2 SNEGSKA (reference sequence). Deletions cut 7 bases from V and 2 bases from J, with 20 bases between.

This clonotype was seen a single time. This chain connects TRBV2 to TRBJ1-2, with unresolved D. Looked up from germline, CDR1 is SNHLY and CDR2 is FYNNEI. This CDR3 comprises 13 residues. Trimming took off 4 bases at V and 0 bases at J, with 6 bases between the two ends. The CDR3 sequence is CASSAEANYGYTF. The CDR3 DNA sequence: TGTGCCAGCAGTGCGGAAGCTAACTATGGCTACACCTTC.

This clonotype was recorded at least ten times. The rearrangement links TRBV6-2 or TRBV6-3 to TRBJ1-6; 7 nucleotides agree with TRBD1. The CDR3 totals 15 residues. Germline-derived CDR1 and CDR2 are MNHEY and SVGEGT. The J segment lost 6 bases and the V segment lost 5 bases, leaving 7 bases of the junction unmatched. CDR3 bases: TGTGCCAGCAGTCCCCCGACAGGGCGTAATTCACCCCTCCACTTT. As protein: CASSPPTGRNSPLHF.

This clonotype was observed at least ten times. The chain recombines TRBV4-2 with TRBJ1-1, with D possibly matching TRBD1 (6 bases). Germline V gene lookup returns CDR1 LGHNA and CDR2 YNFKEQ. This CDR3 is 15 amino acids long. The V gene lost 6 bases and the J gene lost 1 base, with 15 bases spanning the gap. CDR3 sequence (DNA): TGTGCCAGCAGATCCGCCGGGGGGGCGAACACTGAAGCTTTCTTT. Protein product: CASRSAGGANTEAFF.

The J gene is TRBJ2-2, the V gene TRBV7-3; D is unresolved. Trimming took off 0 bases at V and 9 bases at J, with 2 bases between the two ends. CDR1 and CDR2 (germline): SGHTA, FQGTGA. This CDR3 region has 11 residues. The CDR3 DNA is TGTGCCAGCAGCTTAACCCGGGAGCTGTTTTTT. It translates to CASSLTRELFF.

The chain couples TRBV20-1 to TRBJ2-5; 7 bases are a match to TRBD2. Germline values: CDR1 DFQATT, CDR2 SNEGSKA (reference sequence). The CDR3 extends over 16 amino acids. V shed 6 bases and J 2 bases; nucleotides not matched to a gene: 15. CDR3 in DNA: TGCAGTGCCCCCGGAGTGTTAGCGGGCGATCAAGAGACCCAGTACTTC. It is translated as CSAPGVLAGDQETQYF.

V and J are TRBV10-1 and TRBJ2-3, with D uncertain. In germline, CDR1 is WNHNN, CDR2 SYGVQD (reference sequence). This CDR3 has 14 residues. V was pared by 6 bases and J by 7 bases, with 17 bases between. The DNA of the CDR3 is TGCGCCAGCAGCCCCAAGGTTGAACGGAATACGCAGTATTTT. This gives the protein CASSPKVERNTQYF.

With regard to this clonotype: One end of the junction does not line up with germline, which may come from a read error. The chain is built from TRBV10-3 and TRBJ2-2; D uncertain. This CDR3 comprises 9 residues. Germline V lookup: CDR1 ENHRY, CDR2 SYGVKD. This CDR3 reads CAISGGLFF. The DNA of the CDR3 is TGTGCCATCAGTGGGGGGCTGTTTTTT.

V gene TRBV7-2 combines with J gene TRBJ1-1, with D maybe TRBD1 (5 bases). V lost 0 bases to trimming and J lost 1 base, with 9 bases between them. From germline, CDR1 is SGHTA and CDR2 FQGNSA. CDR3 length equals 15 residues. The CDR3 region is CASSLAHGTNTEAFF. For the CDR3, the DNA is TGTGCCAGCAGCTTAGCGCACGGGACGAACACTGAAGCTTTCTTT.

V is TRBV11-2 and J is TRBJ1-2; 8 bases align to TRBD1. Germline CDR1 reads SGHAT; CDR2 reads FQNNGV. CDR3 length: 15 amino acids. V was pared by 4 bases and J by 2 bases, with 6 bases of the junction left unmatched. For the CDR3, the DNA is TGTGCCAGCAGCTCGGCAGGGGGCCAAAACTATGGCTACACCTTC. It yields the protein CASSSAGGQNYGYTF.